The source of this TCR beta chain is a study of T cells in Graves' hyperthyroidism and ophthalmopathy. Study-level results: Model output signaled ophthalmopathy a median 6.5 months ahead of onset.

Germline-derived CDR1 and CDR2 are DFQATT and SNEGSKA (reference sequence). The ends lost 0 bases at V and 7 bases at J; junction bases unmatched: 5. The CDR3 extends over 13 amino acids. This clonotype was detected many times. Its antigen is not identified. TCR beta CDR3 region amplification was performed from RNA transcripts. First-round RT-PCR with HTBI primers amplified the TCR CDR3 region. MiXCR was run by TCRdb on the multiplex PCR reads, yielding one entry per CDR3 protein. This sample has approximately 610,000 distinct CDR3 sequences; about 15% occur once, and the top ten carry around 4%. Patients were excluded because of uncontrolled infection, other autoimmune disease, pregnancy or lactation.

The J gene is TRBJ1-2, the V gene TRBV20-1, with 7 positions matching TRBD1. This TCR was recovered from a woman in her forties with Graves' ophthalmopathy. Sequenced material: blood. CDR3 DNA sequence: TGCAGTGCTAGAGAGGCACAGGGGACTGGCTACACCTTC. The encoded protein is CSAREAQGTGYTF.